The following is a T cell receptor beta chain sequence with its context. Its antigen is unknown. Base qualities are not at hand, and no much larger clone is one base apart. Trimming takes 5 bases from V and 2 bases from J, and the germline ends sit 13 bases apart. The germline V gene encodes CDR1 SGHTA and CDR2 FQGNSA. The CDR3 runs 14 amino acids, cysteine and phenylalanine included. The only DNA kept is the CDR3, 42 bases in frame from the first base. These data are taken from a study of blood T cell repertoires in COVID-19 (dated by TCRdb to about 2020). Describing the broader study: Samples from collaborators originated in the United States, Italy and Spain and spanned both the acute and convalescent phases of COVID-19. The material from the prospective study consisted of cDNA or gDNA derived from T cells, B-cell-depleted T cells, or PBMCs. The dataset comprised deeply sampled blood TCRbeta repertoires from subjects exposed to, actively infected with, or recovered from COVID-19. The repertoires were released in a freely available public database intended as a resource for research on the immune response to SARS-CoV-2. Samples were obtained from the ongoing ImmuneRACE study (first 160 participants) and from 1,254 subjects provided by 6 global collaborators. Sample metadata almost always included a de-identified subject ID, COVID-19 status, age in years and sex. Where available, HLA class I and class II types were taken from metadata supplied by the sample provider and were not determined by assay-based typing.

General findings and caveats noted by the study authors: The amount of clinical and demographic metadata varied by source and participant and was provided uncurated.

The immunoSEQ Assay, a bias-controlled multiplex PCR, was used to amplify TCRbeta CDR3 regions from genomic DNA. In the authors' own workflow: Nucleated cell counts per sample were estimated from amplification of reference gene primers within the assay. To quantify the absolute abundance of each unique TCRbeta CDR3 rearrangement, sequence reads were collapsed and filtered. For each sample, productive Simpson clonality was calculated by taking the square root of Simpson's diversity index across productive rearrangements. Entries here come from immuneACCESS through TCRdb and include only in-frame sequences with V and J called. Some clones fail to appear in such tables; in the studies checked, an unresolved V gene covers under half of the shortfall, and the cause of the remainder is unknown. That table supplies the V and J calls and clone size; D and trimming were determined from the DNA. The sample yields more than 65,000 clones; over 65% were counted once. Less than 40% of the sample is in the top ten clones.

Whole blood was collected in K2EDTA tubes by collaborating institutions according to the institutions' own protocols. For TCRbeta analysis, collaborator samples were shipped as frozen whole blood, as isolated PBMCs, or as DNA extracted from either sample type. The rearrangement combines TRBV7-2 with TRBJ2-7, with no D gene named confidently. The receptor's source is a woman between 70 and 85 years old with acute or convalescent COVID-19. The sample comprised peripheral blood. The nucleotide sequence is given as TGTGCCAGCAGCGCCCCCCCCCGGGCCTACGAGCAGTACTTC. Translated, this is CASSAPPRAYEQYF.